This TCR beta chain was recorded in a study of T cells in Graves' hyperthyroidism and ophthalmopathy. Germline V gives CDR1 MGHDK, CDR2 SYGVNS. Between the trimmed V and J ends, which lost 6 bases and 6 bases, there was a span of 12 bases. CDR3 length: 14 amino acids. Researchers amplified the TCR beta CDR3 regions from RNA transcripts. Carried out on the TCR CDR3, a first-round RT-PCR used the HTBI primer set. Each CDR3 protein is one row after TCRdb ran MiXCR on the multiplex PCR reads. Of almost 50,000 distinct CDR3 sequences in the sample, 45% to 65% are singletons; the top ten hold around a third. Diagnoses were made from clinical symptoms, serum measures (thyroxine and TRAb), thyroid ultrasound and orbital computed tomography.

The receptor's source is a man between 18 and 35 years old with Graves' hyperthyroidism. Sequencing was carried out using peripheral blood or thyroid tissue (not recorded which). The rearrangement joins TRBV25-1 to TRBJ1-6; TRBD1 might be the D (6 bases). In DNA form, the CDR3 reads TGTGCCAGCAGCTCGACAGGACTTAATTCACCCCTCCACTTT. It translates to CASSSTGLNSPLHF.